A selection of T cell receptor beta chains follows, all from one sample in a study of cytomegalovirus exposure and HLA in healthy donors. The repertoire was sequenced with immunoSEQ multiplex PCR; TCRdb's copy has only in-frame clones and lacks some. The data hold approximately 110,000 clones, with roughly 81% observed a single time. The sequenced sample consisted of PBMCs. Every receptor here comes from a woman in her twenties or thirties in good health and CMV-seronegative. The conserved cysteine and the conserved F or W are not part of the CDR3 here. Each record gives: V gene, clone size, CDR3 protein. Only some rows state a clone size, as once, few, many or a class for expanded clones.

V gene: TRBV6-5; clone size: -; CDR3 protein: ASSSGVSGNTIY
V gene: TRBV29-1; clone size: -; CDR3 protein: SVDRSTDTQY
V gene: TRBV7-9; clone size: few; CDR3 protein: ASSLVGSGGAETQY
V gene: TRBV4-2; clone size: -; CDR3 protein: ASSWGTGGDEQY
V gene: TRBV27; clone size: -; CDR3 protein: ASSSPYIGAEAF
V gene: TRBV7-2; clone size: -; CDR3 protein: ASSLMGQRTGELF
V gene: TRBV30; clone size: few; CDR3 protein: AWERGGVTDTQY
V gene: TRBV7-3; clone size: few; CDR3 protein: ASSSNSGWPLH
V gene: TRBV9; clone size: few; CDR3 protein: ASSVGGTGGNYGYT
V gene: TRBV4-1; clone size: -; CDR3 protein: ASSRTTGELYEQY
V gene: TRBV18; clone size: once; CDR3 protein: ASSRGGGTEAF
V gene: TRBV30; clone size: once; CDR3 protein: AWRAAGGAGAVEQY
V gene: TRBV4-2; clone size: -; CDR3 protein: ASSQGAGANTGELF
V gene: TRBV5-1; clone size: once; CDR3 protein: ASSPTPDKNTEAF
V gene: TRBV27; clone size: -; CDR3 protein: ASSSGGVETQY
V gene: TRBV6-1; clone size: -; CDR3 protein: ASSVLGDSYGYT
V gene: TRBV7-3; clone size: -; CDR3 protein: ATSLAGVGAGELF
V gene: TRBV6-1; clone size: -; CDR3 protein: ASSEARGRVIAF
V gene: TRBV19; clone size: few; CDR3 protein: ASSMSAGANVLT
V gene: TRBV9; clone size: few; CDR3 protein: ASSVLAGESDTQY
V gene: TRBV28; clone size: -; CDR3 protein: ASSVDPGSYGYT
V gene: TRBV11-2; clone size: -; CDR3 protein: ASSAYSRLIQETQY
V gene: TRBV4-2; clone size: -; CDR3 protein: ASSQDPGQGGTEAF
V gene: TRBV28; clone size: -; CDR3 protein: ASSLGLAGRYEQY